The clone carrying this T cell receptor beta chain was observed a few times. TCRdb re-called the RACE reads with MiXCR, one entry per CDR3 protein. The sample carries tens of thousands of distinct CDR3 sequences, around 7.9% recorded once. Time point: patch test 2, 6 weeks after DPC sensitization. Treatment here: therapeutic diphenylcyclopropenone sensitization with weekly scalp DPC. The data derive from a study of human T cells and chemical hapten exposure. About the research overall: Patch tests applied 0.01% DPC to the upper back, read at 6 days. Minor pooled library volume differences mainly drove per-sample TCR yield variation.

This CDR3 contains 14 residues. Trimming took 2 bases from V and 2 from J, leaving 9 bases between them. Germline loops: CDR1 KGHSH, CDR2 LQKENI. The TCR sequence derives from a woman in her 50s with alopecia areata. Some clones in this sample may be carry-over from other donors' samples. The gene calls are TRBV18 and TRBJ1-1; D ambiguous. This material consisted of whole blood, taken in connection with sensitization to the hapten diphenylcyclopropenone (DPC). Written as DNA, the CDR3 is TGTGCCAGCTCACCAGAGGGTCTAAACACTGAAGCTTTCTTT. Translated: CASSPEGLNTEAFF.